This is a list of T cell receptor beta chains from one sample in a study of OX40 agonist ivuxolimab in advanced cancers. Data came from immunoSEQ multiplex PCR; TCRdb stores just in-frame clones and leaves some out. The table shows about 89,000 clones, with approximately 90% occurring only once. The source material was CD4+ or CD8+ T cells sorted from blood, sampled in a trial of the OX40 agonist ivuxolimab. The receptors come from an adult with an advanced solid tumor such as melanoma, head and neck, liver or kidney cancer. CDR3s include the opening cysteine and the closing phenylalanine or tryptophan. D genes are given only for firm matches. Size is stated for part of the rows, as once, few or many counts, or as a class when the clone is expanded.

d_gene	v_gene	abundance	j_gene	CDR3aa	CDR3nt
TRBD2	TRBV6-1	-	TRBJ2-1	CASSDPGRASGRGEQFF	TGTGCCAGCAGTGACCCGGGGCGGGCTAGCGGGAGGGGTGAGCAGTTCTTC
-	TRBV6-1	-	TRBJ2-5	CASSELGAREAQYF	TGTGCCAGCAGTGAATTGGGGGCGAGGGAGGCCCAGTACTTC
-	TRBV6-5	-	TRBJ2-2	CASSYGVSIGTGELFF	TGTGCCAGCAGTTACGGGGTCTCGATCGGCACCGGGGAGCTGTTTTTT
TRBD1	TRBV19	-	TRBJ2-2	CASSSRTGTGELFF	TGTGCCAGTAGTTCCCGGACAGGGACCGGGGAGCTGTTTTTT
-	TRBV5-1	-	TRBJ2-3	CACLGGIRGDTQYF	TGCGCCTGCCTTGGCGGAATTAGGGGAGATACGCAGTATTTT
TRBD2	TRBV7-2	few	TRBJ2-5	CASSLAPTSGAGETQYF	TGTGCCAGCAGCTTAGCACCGACTAGCGGTGCTGGGGAGACCCAGTACTTC
-	TRBV28	-	TRBJ1-5	CASSLSQLASNQPQHF	TGTGCCAGCAGTTTGAGTCAGCTGGCGAGCAATCAGCCCCAGCATTTT
-	TRBV4-1	-	TRBJ1-2	CASSQGTRNNYGYTF	TGCGCCAGCAGCCAAGGCACGCGGAATAACTATGGCTACACCTTC
TRBD2	TRBV10-3	once	TRBJ2-7	CAISESQAGAAYEQYF	TGTGCCATCAGTGAGTCTCAAGCGGGAGCCGCCTACGAGCAGTACTTC
-	TRBV6-1	-	TRBJ1-2	CASSEVRSYGYTF	TGTGCCAGCAGTGAAGTAAGGAGCTATGGCTACACCTTC
TRBD2	TRBV7-2	-	TRBJ2-3	CASSLNPGTSGTDTQYF	TGTGCCAGCAGCCTAAACCCCGGGACTAGCGGCACAGATACGCAGTATTTT
-	TRBV27	-	TRBJ1-5	CASSSTLREGHQPQHF	TGTGCCAGCAGTTCCACCCTGCGGGAGGGCCATCAGCCCCAGCATTTT
TRBD2	TRBV10-2	once	TRBJ2-7	CASSLAGGQSYEQYF	TGCGCCAGCAGTCTAGCGGGAGGGCAATCCTACGAGCAGTACTTC
-	TRBV5-1	-	TRBJ2-2	CASSLGTNTGELFF	TGCGCCAGCAGCTTGGGAACTAACACCGGGGAGCTGTTTTTT
TRBD2	TRBV19	-	TRBJ2-2	CASSQRGVAGELFF	TGTGCCAGTAGTCAGCGGGGGGTGGCCGGGGAGCTGTTTTTT
-	TRBV27	-	TRBJ1-1	CASSPWGGTEAFF	TGTGCCAGCAGTCCCTGGGGGGGCACTGAAGCTTTCTTT
-	TRBV4-2	once	TRBJ2-7	CASSHTESYEQYF	TGTGCCAGCAGCCATACAGAGTCCTACGAGCAGTACTTC
-	TRBV6-5	-	TRBJ1-1	CASSTTDTEAFF	TGTGCCAGCAGTACGACCGACACTGAAGCTTTCTTT
-	TRBV6-5	-	TRBJ1-5	CASTYSNQPQHF	TGTGCCAGCACGTATAGCAATCAGCCCCAGCATTTT
-	TRBV6-5	-	TRBJ2-1	CASSQLREDNEQFF	TGTGCCAGCAGCCAACTACGGGAAGACAATGAGCAGTTCTTC
-	TRBV29-1	-	TRBJ1-2	CSVERVGYTF	TGCAGCGTTGAAAGGGTTGGCTACACCTTC
TRBD1	TRBV9	-	TRBJ2-1	CASSPRDRGYYEQFF	TGTGCCAGCAGCCCCCGGGACAGGGGTTACTATGAGCAGTTCTTC
TRBD2	TRBV7-2	-	TRBJ2-1	CASSPERGVYNEQFF	TGTGCCAGCAGCCCCGAGCGGGGGGTCTACAATGAGCAGTTCTTC
TRBD1	TRBV18	-	TRBJ2-5	CASSPPGSGTGGETQYF	TGTGCCAGCTCACCACCGGGGTCCGGGACAGGGGGAGAGACCCAGTACTTC
TRBD2	TRBV27	-	TRBJ2-1	CASRTSGRIEQFF	TGTGCCAGCAGAACTAGCGGGAGAATTGAGCAGTTCTTC
-	TRBV7-2	-	TRBJ2-6	CASSSLSVANVLTF	TGTGCCAGCAGCAGCCTGTCGGTGGCCAACGTCCTGACTTTC
TRBD2	TRBV7-2	-	TRBJ2-3	CASSFMGLAGGPLTDTQYF	TGTGCCAGCAGCTTTATGGGTCTAGCGGGGGGGCCGCTCACAGATACGCAGTATTTT
-	TRBV18	-	TRBJ2-7	CASSPAGQSSYEQYF	TGTGCCAGCTCACCCGCGGGACAGTCCTCCTACGAGCAGTACTTC
TRBD1	TRBV30	-	TRBJ1-1	CAWRPQGFTEAFF	TGTGCCTGGAGGCCACAGGGGTTTACTGAAGCTTTCTTT
TRBD2	TRBV15	-	TRBJ2-3	CATRPGTSASTDTQYF	TGTGCCACCAGACCCGGGACTAGCGCGTCCACAGATACGCAGTATTTT
-	TRBV19	-	TRBJ2-3	CASSYGAGIDTQYF	TGTGCCAGTAGTTATGGAGCAGGGATCGATACGCAGTATTTT
TRBD2	TRBV10-3	-	TRBJ2-7	CAISEGTTYEQYF	TGTGCCATCAGTGAGGGGACTACCTACGAGCAGTACTTC
TRBD1	TRBV4-1	-	TRBJ1-5	CASSQAPTGGNQPQHF	TGCGCCAGCAGCCAAGCTCCGACAGGGGGCAATCAGCCCCAGCATTTT
TRBD1	TRBV28	-	TRBJ2-3	CASSVGTGGVTDTQYF	TGTGCCAGCAGTGTCGGGACAGGGGGAGTGACAGATACGCAGTATTTT
TRBD2	TRBV18	-	TRBJ2-1	CASSLAGGAYNEQFF	TGTGCCAGCTCATTAGCGGGGGGGGCCTACAATGAGCAGTTCTTC
-	TRBV12-2	-	TRBJ2-5	CASRLEEPYMGTQYF	TGTGCAAGTCGCTTGGAAGAACCCTACATGGGGACCCAGTACTTC
-	TRBV9	-	TRBJ1-6	CASSPTGHPSGSPLHF	TGTGCCAGCAGCCCCACGGGACACCCCAGCGGTTCACCCCTCCACTTT